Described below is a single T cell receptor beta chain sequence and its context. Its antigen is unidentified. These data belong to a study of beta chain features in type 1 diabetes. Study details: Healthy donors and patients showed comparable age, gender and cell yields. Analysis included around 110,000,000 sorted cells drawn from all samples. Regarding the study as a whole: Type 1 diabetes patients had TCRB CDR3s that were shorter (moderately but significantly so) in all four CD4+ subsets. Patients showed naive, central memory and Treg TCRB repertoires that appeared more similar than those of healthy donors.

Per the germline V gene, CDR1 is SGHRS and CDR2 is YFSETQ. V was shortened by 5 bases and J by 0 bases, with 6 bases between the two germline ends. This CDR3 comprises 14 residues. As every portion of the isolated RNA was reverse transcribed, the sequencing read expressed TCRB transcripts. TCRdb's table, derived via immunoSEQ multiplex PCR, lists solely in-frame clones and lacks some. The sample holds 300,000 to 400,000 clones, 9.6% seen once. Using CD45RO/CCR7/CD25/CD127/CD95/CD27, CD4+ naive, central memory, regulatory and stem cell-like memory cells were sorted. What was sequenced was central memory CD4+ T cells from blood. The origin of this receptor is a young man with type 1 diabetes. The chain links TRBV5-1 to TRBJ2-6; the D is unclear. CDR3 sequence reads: CASSSDSGANVLTF. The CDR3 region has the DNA TGCGCCAGCAGTTCGGACTCTGGGGCCAACGTCCTGACTTTC.